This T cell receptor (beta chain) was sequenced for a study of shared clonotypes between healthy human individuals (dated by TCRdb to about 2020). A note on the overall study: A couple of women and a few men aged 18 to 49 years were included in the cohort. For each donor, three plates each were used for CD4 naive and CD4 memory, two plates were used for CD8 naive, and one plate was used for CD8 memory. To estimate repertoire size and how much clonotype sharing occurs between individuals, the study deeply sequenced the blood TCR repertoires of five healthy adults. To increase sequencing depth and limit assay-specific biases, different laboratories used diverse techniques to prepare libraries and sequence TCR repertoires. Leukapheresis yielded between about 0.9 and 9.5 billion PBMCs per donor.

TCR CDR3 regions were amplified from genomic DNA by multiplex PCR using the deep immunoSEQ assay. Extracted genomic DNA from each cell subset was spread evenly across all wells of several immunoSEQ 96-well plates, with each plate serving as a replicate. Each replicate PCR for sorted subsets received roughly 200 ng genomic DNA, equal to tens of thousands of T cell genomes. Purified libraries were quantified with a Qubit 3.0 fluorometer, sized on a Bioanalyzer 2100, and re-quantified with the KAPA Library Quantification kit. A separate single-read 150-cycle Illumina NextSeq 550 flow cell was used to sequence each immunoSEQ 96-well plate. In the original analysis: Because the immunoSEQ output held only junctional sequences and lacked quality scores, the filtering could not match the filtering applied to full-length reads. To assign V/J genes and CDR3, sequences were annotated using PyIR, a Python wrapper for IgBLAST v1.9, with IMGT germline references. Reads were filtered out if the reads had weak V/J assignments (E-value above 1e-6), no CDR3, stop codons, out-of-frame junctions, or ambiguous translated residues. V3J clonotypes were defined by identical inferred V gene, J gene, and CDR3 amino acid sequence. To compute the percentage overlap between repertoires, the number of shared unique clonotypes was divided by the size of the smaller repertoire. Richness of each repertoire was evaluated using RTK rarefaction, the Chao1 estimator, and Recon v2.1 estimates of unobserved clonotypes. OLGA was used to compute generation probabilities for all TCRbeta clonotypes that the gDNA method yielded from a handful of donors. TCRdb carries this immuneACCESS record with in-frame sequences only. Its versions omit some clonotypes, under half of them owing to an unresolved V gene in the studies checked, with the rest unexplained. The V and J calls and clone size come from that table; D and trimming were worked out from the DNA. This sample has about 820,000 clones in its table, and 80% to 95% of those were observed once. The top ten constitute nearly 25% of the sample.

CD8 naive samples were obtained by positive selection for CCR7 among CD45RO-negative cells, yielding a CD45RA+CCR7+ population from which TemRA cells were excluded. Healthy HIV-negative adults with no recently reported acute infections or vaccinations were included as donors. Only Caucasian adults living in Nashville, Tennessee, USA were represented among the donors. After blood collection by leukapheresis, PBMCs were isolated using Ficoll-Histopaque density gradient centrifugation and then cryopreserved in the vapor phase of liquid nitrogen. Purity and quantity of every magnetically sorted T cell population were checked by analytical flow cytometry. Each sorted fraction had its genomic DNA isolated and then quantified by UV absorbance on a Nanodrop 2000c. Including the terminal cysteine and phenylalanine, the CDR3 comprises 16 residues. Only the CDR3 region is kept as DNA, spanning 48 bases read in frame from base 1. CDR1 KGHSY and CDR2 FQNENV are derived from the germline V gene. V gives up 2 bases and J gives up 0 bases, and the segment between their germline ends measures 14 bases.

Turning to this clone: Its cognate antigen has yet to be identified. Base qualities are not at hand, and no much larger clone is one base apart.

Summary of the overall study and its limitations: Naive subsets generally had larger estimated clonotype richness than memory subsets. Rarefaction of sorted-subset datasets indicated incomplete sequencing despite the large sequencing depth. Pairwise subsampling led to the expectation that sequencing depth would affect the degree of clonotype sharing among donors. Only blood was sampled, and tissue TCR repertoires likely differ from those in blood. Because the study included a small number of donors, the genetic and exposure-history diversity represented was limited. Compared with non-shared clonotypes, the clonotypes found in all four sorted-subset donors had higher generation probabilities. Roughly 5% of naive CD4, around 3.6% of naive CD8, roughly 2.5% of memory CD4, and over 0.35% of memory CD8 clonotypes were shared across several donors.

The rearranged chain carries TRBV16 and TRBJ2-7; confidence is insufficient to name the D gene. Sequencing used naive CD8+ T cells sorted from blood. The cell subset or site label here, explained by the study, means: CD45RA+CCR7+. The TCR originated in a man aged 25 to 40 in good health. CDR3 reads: CASSQGRSNSSYEQYF. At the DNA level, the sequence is TGTGCCAGCAGCCAAGGACGTTCGAATAGCTCCTACGAGCAGTACTTC.